This TCR beta chain is drawn from a study of long-term antiretroviral therapy in people with HIV. Study results and caveats: Diversity went up after ART and still fell short of transplant donor controls. Blood specimens, gathered between about 2004 and 2017, were possibly obtained under older ART regimens.

Germline V gene data show CDR1 as LNHDA and CDR2 as SQIVND (reference sequence). V lost 0 bases and J lost 4, with 9 bases in between. The CDR3 covers 15 residues. About this clone itself: The antigen is unknown.

The run of the v3.0 immunoSEQ assay was at survey level. Profiling relied on immunoSEQ multiplex PCR, and the TCRdb table lists in-frame clones only, not all of them. The sample records approximately 35,000 clones, around 94% being singletons. The TCR comes from a woman in her 50s with HIV. This rearrangement joins TRBV19 to TRBJ2-2; possibly TRBD2 for D (5 bases). The material sequenced was unsorted PBMCs, taken approximately 5 years after starting antiretroviral therapy. CDR3 loop: CASSIEGRRTGELFF. The CDR3 bases are TGTGCCAGTAGTATAGAGGGGAGACGCACCGGGGAGCTGTTTTTT.